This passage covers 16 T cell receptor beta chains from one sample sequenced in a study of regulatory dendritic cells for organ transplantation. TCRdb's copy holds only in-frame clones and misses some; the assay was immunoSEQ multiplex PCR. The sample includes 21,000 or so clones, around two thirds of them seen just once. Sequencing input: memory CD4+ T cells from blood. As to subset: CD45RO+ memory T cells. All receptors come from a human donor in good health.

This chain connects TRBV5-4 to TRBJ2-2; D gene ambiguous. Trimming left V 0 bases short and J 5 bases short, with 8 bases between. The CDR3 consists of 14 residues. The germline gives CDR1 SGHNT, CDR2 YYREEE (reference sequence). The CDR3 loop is CASSLGLETGELFF. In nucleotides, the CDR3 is TGTGCCAGCAGCTTGGGTCTAGAGACCGGGGAGCTGTTTTTT.

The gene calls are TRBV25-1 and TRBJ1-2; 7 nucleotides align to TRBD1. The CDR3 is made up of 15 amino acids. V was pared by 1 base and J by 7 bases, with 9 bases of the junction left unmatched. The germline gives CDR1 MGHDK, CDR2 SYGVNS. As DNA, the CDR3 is TGTGCCAGCAGTGAATGGGACAGAACAGATGGTGGCTACACCTTC. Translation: CASSEWDRTDGGYTF.

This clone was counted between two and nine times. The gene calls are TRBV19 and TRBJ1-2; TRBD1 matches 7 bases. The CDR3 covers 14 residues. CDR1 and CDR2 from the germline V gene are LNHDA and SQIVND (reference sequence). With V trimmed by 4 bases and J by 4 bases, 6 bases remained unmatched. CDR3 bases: TGTGCCAGTAGTACTTATCAGGGGGTCTATGGCTACACCTTC. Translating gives CASSTYQGVYGYTF.

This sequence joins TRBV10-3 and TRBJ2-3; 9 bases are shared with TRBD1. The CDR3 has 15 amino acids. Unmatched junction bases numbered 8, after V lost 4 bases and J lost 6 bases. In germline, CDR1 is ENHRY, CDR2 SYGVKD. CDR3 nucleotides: TGTGCCATCAGTGGACGGGACAGGGAGGCCGATACGCAGTATTTT. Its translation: CAISGRDREADTQYF.

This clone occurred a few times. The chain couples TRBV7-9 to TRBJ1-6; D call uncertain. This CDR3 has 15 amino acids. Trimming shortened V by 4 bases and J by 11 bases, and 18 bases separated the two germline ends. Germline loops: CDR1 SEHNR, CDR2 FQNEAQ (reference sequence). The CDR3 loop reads CASSSFAVRSTPLHF. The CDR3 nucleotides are TGTGCCAGCAGCTCCTTCGCAGTCAGGTCCACACCCCTCCACTTT.

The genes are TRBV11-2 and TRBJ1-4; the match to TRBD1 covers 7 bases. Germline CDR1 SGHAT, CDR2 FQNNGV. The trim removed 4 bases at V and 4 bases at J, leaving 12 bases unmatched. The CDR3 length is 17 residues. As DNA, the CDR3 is TGTGCCAGCAGCTCAGCCCCCCGGACAGGTTTTAATGAAAAACTGTTTTTT. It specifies CASSSAPRTGFNEKLFF.

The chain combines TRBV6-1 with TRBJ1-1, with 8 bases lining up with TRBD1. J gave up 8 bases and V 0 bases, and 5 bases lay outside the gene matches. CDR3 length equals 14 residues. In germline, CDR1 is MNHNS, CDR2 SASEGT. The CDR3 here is CASSEARRDREAFF. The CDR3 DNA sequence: TGTGCCAGCAGTGAAGCGCGACGGGACAGGGAAGCTTTCTTT.

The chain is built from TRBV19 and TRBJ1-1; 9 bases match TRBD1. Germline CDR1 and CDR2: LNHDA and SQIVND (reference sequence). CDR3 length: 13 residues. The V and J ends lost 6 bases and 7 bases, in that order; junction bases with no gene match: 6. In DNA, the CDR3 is TGTGCCAGTAGCAACACAGGGGGCGTTGAAGCTTTCTTT. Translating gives CASSNTGGVEAFF.

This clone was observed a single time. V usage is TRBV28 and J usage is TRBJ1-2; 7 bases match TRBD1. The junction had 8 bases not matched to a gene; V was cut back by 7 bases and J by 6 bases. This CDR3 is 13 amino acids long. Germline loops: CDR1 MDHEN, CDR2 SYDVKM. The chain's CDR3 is CASTITGVHGYTF. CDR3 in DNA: TGTGCCAGCACAATAACAGGGGTACATGGCTACACCTTC.

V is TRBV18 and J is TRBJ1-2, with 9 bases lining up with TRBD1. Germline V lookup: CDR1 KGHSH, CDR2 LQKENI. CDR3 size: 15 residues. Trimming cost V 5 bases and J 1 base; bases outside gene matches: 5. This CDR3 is CASSTGTGINYGYTF. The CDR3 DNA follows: TGTGCCAGCTCAACCGGGACAGGGATTAACTATGGCTACACCTTC.

The CDR3 is CASSLEAGKGNQPQHF. In DNA, the CDR3 is TGTGCCAGCAGCTTAGAGGCAGGGAAAGGCAATCAGCCCCAGCATTTT. The chain employs TRBV7-2 and TRBJ1-5; TRBD1 is a possible D gene (5 bases). Between the trimmed V and J ends, which lost 1 base and 2 bases, there was a span of 12 bases. Germline V lookup: CDR1 SGHTA, CDR2 FQGNSA. The CDR3 has 16 amino acids.

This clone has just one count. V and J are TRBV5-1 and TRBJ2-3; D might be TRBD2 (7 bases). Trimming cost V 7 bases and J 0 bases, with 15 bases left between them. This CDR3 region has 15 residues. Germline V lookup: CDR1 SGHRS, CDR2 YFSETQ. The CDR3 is CASGGGHGSTDTQYF. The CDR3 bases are TGCGCCAGCGGGGGGGGGCACGGGAGCACAGATACGCAGTATTTT.

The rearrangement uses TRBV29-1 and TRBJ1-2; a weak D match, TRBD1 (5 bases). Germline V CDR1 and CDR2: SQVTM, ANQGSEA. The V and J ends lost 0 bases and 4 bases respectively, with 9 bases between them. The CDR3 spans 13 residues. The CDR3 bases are TGCAGCGTTGAAGATCGGAGGGGCTATGGCTACACCTTC. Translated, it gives CSVEDRRGYGYTF.

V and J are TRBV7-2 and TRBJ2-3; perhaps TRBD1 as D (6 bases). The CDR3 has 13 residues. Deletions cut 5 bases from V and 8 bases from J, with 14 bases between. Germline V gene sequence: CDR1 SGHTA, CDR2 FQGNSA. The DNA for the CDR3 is TGTGCCAGCAGCGAAACAGGGTGGTCTACGCAGTATTTT. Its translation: CASSETGWSTQYF.

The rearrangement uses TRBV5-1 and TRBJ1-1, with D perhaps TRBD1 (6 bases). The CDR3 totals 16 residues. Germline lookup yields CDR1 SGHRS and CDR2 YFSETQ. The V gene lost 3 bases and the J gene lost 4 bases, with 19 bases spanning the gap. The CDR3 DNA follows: TGCGCCAGCAGCTCAGTTGCGAACAGGGTGCGCACTGAAGCTTTCTTT. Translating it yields CASSSVANRVRTEAFF.

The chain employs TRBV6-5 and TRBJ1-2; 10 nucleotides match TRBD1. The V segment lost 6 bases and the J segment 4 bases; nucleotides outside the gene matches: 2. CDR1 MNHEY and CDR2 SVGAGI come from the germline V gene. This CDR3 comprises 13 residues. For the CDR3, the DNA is TGTGCCAGCAGCCGGGACAGGGGCTATGGCTACACCTTC. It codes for CASSRDRGYGYTF.